Following are 11 T cell receptor beta chains from one sample sequenced in a study of blood T cell repertoires in COVID-19 (dated by TCRdb to 2019 to 2021). Libraries came from the immunoSEQ multiplex PCR assay. In its TCRdb copy, this immuneACCESS table keeps in-frame sequences only and misses some clones. Where compared with another copy, unresolved V genes explain less than half of these, and the others have no known cause. The sample table shows about 260,000 clones, and over 65% are seen once. The ten largest clones represent 4.6% of the sample. Sequenced: peripheral blood. The receptors originated from a man in his sixties who had recovered from COVID-19.

The chain joins TRBV5-1 to TRBJ1-4, with 10 bases aligning to TRBD1. The V gene end was trimmed by 4 bases and the J gene end by 7 bases; junction bases not matched to a gene: 7. This CDR3 has 15 amino acids. From germline, CDR1 is SGHRS and CDR2 YFSETQ. CDR3 loop: CASSPTGTGVEKLFF. The CDR3 DNA follows: TGCGCCAGCAGCCCGACCGGGACAGGGGTTGAAAAACTGTTTTTT.

The rearrangement links TRBV7-2 to TRBJ1-5; tentatively, D is TRBD1 (6 bases). Trimming stripped 1 base from V and 6 bases from J, with 13 bases between. The germline CDR1 and CDR2 sequences are SGHTA and FQGNSA. This CDR3 is 15 amino acids long. The CDR3 region has the DNA TGTGCCAGCAGCTTAGGGTCGGCAGGGGCTCAGCCCCAGCATTTT. This codes for CASSLGSAGAQPQHF.

The J gene is TRBJ2-7, the V gene TRBV2; D is undetermined. CDR3 size: 11 residues. Trimming removed 8 bases at V and 0 bases at J, with 5 bases between. The V gene's germline CDR1 is SNHLY and CDR2 FYNNEI. The CDR3 loop reads CASQNSYEQYF. The CDR3 nucleotides are TGTGCCAGCCAGAACTCCTACGAGCAGTACTTC.

The CDR3 DNA reads as TGTGCCATCAGTGCGCAGGTTGACAATGAGCAGTTCTTC. Translated, it gives CAISAQVDNEQFF. This rearrangement joins TRBV10-3 to TRBJ2-1; D not certain. The CDR3 is 13 residues long. Trimming shortened V by 4 bases and J by 5 bases, and 9 bases separated the two germline ends. Germline V gene sequence: CDR1 ENHRY, CDR2 SYGVKD.

There are many counts of this clone. This chain's CDR3 is CASSHFYPGTSNQPQHF. As DNA, the CDR3 is TGCGCCAGCAGCCATTTTTACCCCGGGACAAGCAATCAGCCCCAGCATTTT. The rearrangement uses TRBV4-1 and TRBJ1-5; D might be TRBD1 (6 bases). This CDR3 is built from 17 residues. Looked up from germline, CDR1 is MGHRA and CDR2 is YSYEKL. V lost 3 bases and J lost 1, with 16 bases in between.

A single count supports this clone. The CDR3 nucleotides read TGTGCCAGCAGACACCCTGGTGAGACCCAGTACTTC. It codes for CASRHPGETQYF. The V gene is TRBV12-3 or TRBV12-4, the J gene TRBJ2-5; D unresolved. The length of the CDR3 is 12 residues. V gave up 6 bases and J gave up 5 bases, with 10 bases separating them.

The rearrangement uses TRBV10-3 and TRBJ2-5; TRBD1 matches 8 bases. Unmatched junction bases numbered 3, after V lost 6 bases and J lost 0 bases. From germline, CDR1 is ENHRY and CDR2 SYGVKD. CDR3 length equals 14 residues. The CDR3 sequence is CAIRDRVNQETQYF. In DNA, the CDR3 is TGTGCCATCAGGGACAGGGTAAACCAAGAGACCCAGTACTTC.

This rearrangement joins TRBV7-7 to TRBJ2-2, with 7 bases matching TRBD2. V trimming: 8 bases; J trimming: 6 bases; junction bases outside the gene matches: 15. The CDR3 sequence is 16 residues long. Germline lookup yields CDR1 SSHAT and CDR2 FNYEAQ (reference sequence). CDR3 coding DNA: TGTGCCAGCGCCCGACGGGCGGGAGAGTCGTCCGGGGAGCTGTTTTTT. This codes for CASARRAGESSGELFF.

The V gene is TRBV6-5, the J gene TRBJ2-5; 11 nucleotides agree with TRBD2. V lost 0 bases, J lost 6 bases, and 3 bases stayed unmatched. Germline CDR1 reads MNHEY; CDR2 reads SVGAGI. The CDR3 is 15 amino acids. CDR3 bases: TGTGCCAGCAGTTACTCTAGCGGGGGGGCGAAGACCCAGTACTTC. It is translated as CASSYSSGGAKTQYF.

The sample holds one count of this clone. The V call is TRBV28, the J call TRBJ1-2, with TRBD1 as a possible D gene (5 bases). This CDR3 contains 12 residues. V lost 7 bases, J lost 4 bases, and 10 bases lay in between. The V gene's germline CDR1 is MDHEN and CDR2 SYDVKM. The CDR3 reads CASKQAGYGYTF. In DNA form, the CDR3 reads TGTGCCAGCAAACAGGCCGGCTATGGCTACACCTTC.

The V call is TRBV6-5, the J call TRBJ1-6; weak D call: TRBD1 (6 bases). V was shortened by 6 bases and J by 8 bases, with 17 bases between the two germline ends. Germline V gives CDR1 MNHEY, CDR2 SVGAGI. CDR3 length equals 15 residues. Here the CDR3 reads CASSAKSGQDSPLHF. The CDR3 DNA sequence: TGTGCCAGCAGCGCGAAATCGGGACAAGATTCACCCCTCCACTTT.